Below are 17 T cell receptor beta chains sequenced from a single sample in a study of Ad26.COV2.S vaccination and SARS-CoV-2 variants. Profiling relied on immunoSEQ multiplex PCR, and the TCRdb table lists in-frame clones only, not all of them. Of about 440,000 clones listed, around 91% are singletons. Treatment meaning: roughly 20 received Ad26.COV2.S at low or high dose, single or two shots; roughly five received placebo; per-sample allocation not given. At day 63 after the first vaccine or placebo injection, samples were drawn. The sample in question was peripheral blood, obtained in a trial of Ad26.COV2.S vaccine versus placebo. The receptors were sampled from a person aged 18-65 years who received the Ad26.COV2.S COVID-19 vaccine or a placebo.

J is TRBJ2-5 and V is TRBV7-6, with TRBD1 identical over 12 bases. Germline assignment: CDR1 SGHVS and CDR2 FNYEAQ. The CDR3 has 15 residues. Trimming removed 4 bases from V and 6 bases from J; junction bases left unmatched: 6. The CDR3 nucleotides are TGTGCCAGCAGCTCCGGGACAGGGGGCATGAAGACCCAGTACTTC. Translated, it gives CASSSGTGGMKTQYF.

V and J are TRBV5-6 and TRBJ2-5, with a possible D match to TRBD1 (7 bases). Germline V gene sequence: CDR1 SGHDT, CDR2 YYEEEE. The V and J ends lost 6 bases and 4 bases respectively, with 10 bases between them. The CDR3 contains 12 residues. CDR3 DNA: TGTGCCAGCACCCAGGGGGGAGAGACCCAGTACTTC. Translated, it gives CASTQGGETQYF.

The chain joins TRBV6-5 to TRBJ2-1; 10 nucleotides agree with TRBD1. The CDR3 length is 13 residues. The J segment lost 5 bases and the V segment lost 6 bases, leaving 1 base of the junction unmatched. Germline lookup yields CDR1 MNHEY and CDR2 SVGAGI. As DNA, the CDR3 is TGTGCCAGCAGGGGGACAGGGGACAATGAGCAGTTCTTC. It encodes CASRGTGDNEQFF.

V gene TRBV7-9 combines with J gene TRBJ2-5, with D possibly matching TRBD1 (7 bases). In germline, CDR1 is SEHNR, CDR2 FQNEAQ (reference sequence). V lost 5 bases and J lost 7, with 23 bases in between. The CDR3 has 16 amino acids. CDR3 bases: TGTGCCAGCAGCACCCCCGAGGAGGGGGCAAAGGCGACCCAGTACTTC. Protein sequence: CASSTPEEGAKATQYF.

The chain has TRBV27 and TRBJ1-4, with D unresolved. Germline V gene data show CDR1 as MNHEY and CDR2 as SMNVEV (reference sequence). Trimming stripped 6 bases from V and 5 bases from J, with 16 bases between. The CDR3 runs to 15 residues. The CDR3 sequence: CASRTLRQANEKLFF. CDR3 DNA: TGTGCCAGCAGGACGCTTCGGCAGGCGAATGAAAAACTGTTTTTT.

V gene TRBV6-6 combines with J gene TRBJ2-7; a weak D match, TRBD2 (6 bases). The CDR3 contains 14 residues. Germline lookup yields CDR1 MNHNY and CDR2 SVGAGI (reference sequence). Trimming pared 6 bases from V and 2 bases from J, leaving 14 bases between. CDR3 loop: CASRHSGPAYEQYF. Here the CDR3 DNA reads TGTGCCAGCAGACATAGCGGTCCCGCCTACGAGCAGTACTTC.

Remarks on this clone: Because the CDR3's place on the DNA is in doubt, the DNA is left out and the CDR3 is given as listed by TCRdb. The chain uses TRBV12-1 and TRBJ2-5; no DNA check was done on the table's D call, TRBD1. TRBV12-1 is classified as a pseudogene. Both ends counted, the CDR3 spans 18 residues. CDR3 loop: CASSFGQGIKGLGETQYF.

The chain combines TRBV5-1 with TRBJ2-3; TRBD1 might be the D (6 bases). Between the trimmed V and J ends, which lost 6 bases and 0 bases, there was a span of 14 bases. The CDR3 runs 15 residues. CDR1 and CDR2 (germline): SGHRS, YFSETQ. CDR3 coding DNA: TGCGCCAGCAAACGGACAGCGATTAGCACAGATACGCAGTATTTT. Translation gives CASKRTAISTDTQYF.

The CDR3 DNA is TGTGCCAGTCATGGGCAGGGCGATATCGGGGAGCTGTTTTTT. Its protein product is CASHGQGDIGELFF. This chain joins TRBV25-1 and TRBJ2-2, with D possibly matching TRBD1 (5 bases). Germline CDR1 MGHDK, CDR2 SYGVNS. This CDR3 has 14 residues. Trimming took 9 bases from V and 7 from J, leaving 18 bases between them. The variable domain in full, with the rest retrieved from reference TRBV25-1 and TRBJ2-2, is EADIYQTPRYLVIGTGKKITLECSQTMGHDKMYWYQQDPGMELHLIHYSYGVNSTEKGDLSSESTVSRIRTEHFPLTLESARPSHTSQYLCASHGQGDIGELFFGEGSRLTVL.

The chain recombines TRBV7-9 with TRBJ2-5, with a tentative D call TRBD1 (6 bases). CDR1 and CDR2 from the germline V gene are SEHNR and FQNEAQ (reference sequence). Deletions cut 5 bases from V and 5 bases from J, with 15 bases between. The CDR3 totals 14 residues. The CDR3 reads CASSLDSSRETQYF. CDR3 nucleotides: TGTGCCAGCAGCCTGGACAGTTCCAGGGAGACCCAGTACTTC.

The chain uses TRBV24-1 and TRBJ2-2; TRBD2 matches at 8 bases. V gave up 9 bases and J gave up 6 bases; unmatched junction bases: 2. Germline assignment: CDR1 KGHDR and CDR2 SFDVKD. The CDR3 length is 12 residues. CDR3 loop: CATREGAGELFF. The CDR3 bases are TGTGCCACCCGGGAGGGGGCCGGGGAGCTGTTTTTT.

The chain couples TRBV10-1 to TRBJ1-5; D is uncertain. The germline gives CDR1 WNHNN, CDR2 SYGVQD (reference sequence). Trimming took off 8 bases at V and 3 bases at J, with 14 bases between the two ends. The CDR3 has 14 residues. The chain's CDR3 is CASPLLQNNQPQHF. DNA for the CDR3: TGCGCCAGCCCTCTACTACAGAACAATCAGCCCCAGCATTTT.

The chain combines TRBV11-2 with TRBJ1-2, with TRBD1 identical over 7 bases. Germline CDR1 reads SGHAT; CDR2 reads FQNNGV. J lost 10 bases, V lost 4 bases, and 6 bases had no gene match. The CDR3 is 12 residues long. Here the CDR3 DNA reads TGTGCCAGCAGCTCCGACAGGGTGGACTACACCTTC. It codes for CASSSDRVDYTF.

V usage is TRBV20-1 and J usage is TRBJ2-1, with D possibly matching TRBD2 (6 bases). Trimming pared 3 bases from V and 7 bases from J, leaving 22 bases between. CDR1 DFQATT and CDR2 SNEGSKA come from the germline V gene (reference sequence). The CDR3 sequence is 16 residues long. CDR3 sequence: CSASGRAGKLNNEQFF. The DNA for the CDR3 is TGCAGTGCTAGTGGCCGGGCGGGGAAGCTTAATAATGAGCAGTTCTTC.

This clone was detected only once. The V call is TRBV23-1, the J call TRBJ2-1; 11 positions agree with TRBD2. TRBV23-1 is placed among ORFs of uncertain function. Losses at the gene ends were 6 bases for V and 1 base for J; bases not matched to a gene: 17. The CDR3 runs 20 residues. The chain's CDR3 is CASSPEAKLAGVGSYNEQFF. The CDR3 DNA reads TGCGCCAGCAGCCCAGAGGCGAAACTAGCGGGAGTTGGATCCTACAATGAGCAGTTCTTC.

In its sample, this clone was seen a few times. The rearrangement joins TRBV4-1 to TRBJ2-7, with D possibly being TRBD2 (5 bases). V was shortened by 0 bases and J by 6 bases, with 15 bases between the two germline ends. This CDR3 has 15 residues. Germline-derived CDR1 and CDR2 are MGHRA and YSYEKL. Written as DNA, the CDR3 is TGCGCCAGCAGCCAAGATTGGGTTGGGAGATCCGAGCAGTACTTC. As protein: CASSQDWVGRSEQYF.

The V call is TRBV12-3 or TRBV12-4, the J call TRBJ2-7; 8 bases line up with TRBD1. The V gene end was trimmed by 4 bases and the J gene end by 4 bases; junction bases not matched to a gene: 3. The CDR3 consists of 13 residues. The CDR3 coding sequence is TGTGCCAGCAGTTCACAGGGGGGATACGAGCAGTACTTC. It specifies CASSSQGGYEQYF.